The clone carrying this T cell receptor beta chain was seen a handful of times. Its antigen remains unidentified. Germline CDR1 reads WSHSY; CDR2 reads SAAADI. Trimming removed 5 bases at V and 0 bases at J, with 8 bases between. This CDR3 region has 14 residues. Since all of the isolated RNA was reverse transcribed, expressed TCRB transcripts were what got sequenced. Some clones are missing from TCRdb's copy, which holds only in-frame ones; the method was immunoSEQ multiplex PCR. Among under 400,000 clones, approximately 12% were seen once, and the ten largest hold approximately 0.011%. A heparinised blood draw that averaged approximately 120 mL was obtained once from each donor. Sorted CD4+ subsets: naive, central memory, regulatory, stem cell-like memory (CD45RO/CCR7/CD25/CD127/CD95/CD27 panel). This entry belongs to a study of beta chain features in type 1 diabetes. Findings of the study overall: Moderately but significantly shorter TCRB CDR3s were found in Type 1 diabetes patients in all four CD4+ subsets.

The chain carries TRBV10-2 and TRBJ2-1; TRBD2 might be the D (5 bases). The specimen sequenced was naive CD4+ T cells from blood. This clonotype originated in a woman aged 18-29 years with type 1 diabetes. This CDR3 reads CASSRGSSYNEQFF. The CDR3 DNA follows: TGCGCCAGCAGTCGAGGGAGCTCCTACAATGAGCAGTTCTTC.